What follows are 9 T cell receptor beta chains derived from one specimen sequenced in a study of chemoradiotherapy in HPV16-positive cancers. The data were produced by immunoSEQ multiplex PCR, yet TCRdb's version contains in-frame clones alone and is incomplete. The table has 35,000 to 45,000 clones, 76% seen once. The specimen was blood, collected from a patient who underwent chemoradiotherapy. The receptor set was obtained from a human donor with HPV-associated anogenital cancer.

The rearrangement uses TRBV6-1 and TRBJ1-2; no clear D. This CDR3 comprises 15 residues. Germline assignment: CDR1 MNHNS and CDR2 SASEGT. V gave up 7 bases and J gave up 5 bases, with 20 bases separating them. CDR3 in amino acids: CASIHDPIKTYGYTF. CDR3 sequence (DNA): TGTGCCAGCATTCACGACCCTATAAAAACATATGGCTACACCTTC.

CDR3 nucleotide sequence: TGTGCCAGTAGTATTCTGGCGGGGGGGCCCACCGGGGAGCTGTTTTTT. Its protein is CASSILAGGPTGELFF. The V and J genes are TRBV19 and TRBJ2-2; TRBD2 aligns across 9 bases. The CDR3 runs to 16 residues. Germline-derived CDR1 and CDR2 are LNHDA and SQIVND (reference sequence). With V trimmed by 3 bases and J by 4 bases, 6 bases remained unmatched. Based on the CDR3 plus reference TRBV19 and TRBJ2-2, the full variable domain is DGGITQSPKYLFRKEGQNVTLSCEQNLNHDAMYWYRQDPGQGLRLIYYSQIVNDFQKGDIAEGYSVSREKKESFPLTVTSAQKNPTAFYLCASSILAGGPTGELFFGEGSRLTVL.

The rearrangement joins TRBV9 to TRBJ1-2, with no clear D. The germline V gene encodes CDR1 SGDLS and CDR2 YYNGEE. CDR3 length: 13 residues. Between the trimmed V and J ends, which lost 6 bases and 8 bases, there was a span of 17 bases. The CDR3 sequence is CASTKEGVIGYTF. Here the CDR3 DNA reads TGTGCCAGCACCAAAGAGGGAGTGATCGGCTACACCTTC.

The rearrangement links TRBV7-9 to TRBJ1-6; D possibly corresponds to TRBD1 (5 bases). Between the trimmed V and J ends, which lost 2 bases and 16 bases, there was a span of 18 bases. The CDR3 length is 14 residues. The V gene's germline CDR1 is SEHNR and CDR2 FQNEAQ (reference sequence). The CDR3 DNA reads as TGTGCCAGCAGCTTAAGGGGCGTAGGGCCTTCACTCCACTTT. The encoded protein is CASSLRGVGPSLHF.

This clone was picked up a small number of times. V gene TRBV30 combines with J gene TRBJ1-4; 7 positions agree with TRBD1. Germline V gene data show CDR1 as GTSNPN and CDR2 as SVGIG (reference sequence). V shed 7 bases, J shed 8 bases, and the junction held 10 bases outside the gene matches. CDR3 length: 13 residues. Written as DNA, the CDR3 is TGTGCCTCGGAGGGACAGTCGAGGGAAAAACTGTTTTTT. Translated: CASEGQSREKLFF.

This chain connects TRBV6-4 to TRBJ2-2, with 7 bases identical to TRBD2. From germline, CDR1 is MRHNA and CDR2 SNTAGT. Germline trimming cut 4 bases from V and 2 bases from J; bases unmatched to any gene: 10. CDR3 length equals 17 residues. The CDR3 protein is CASSVLGGSSNTGELFF. CDR3 nucleotide sequence: TGTGCCAGCAGTGTTCTGGGGGGGTCTTCCAACACCGGGGAGCTGTTTTTT.

J is TRBJ2-1 and V is TRBV7-2, with 10 bases lining up with TRBD2. The trim removed 4 bases at V and 2 bases at J, leaving 5 bases unmatched. The germline gives CDR1 SGHTA, CDR2 FQGNSA. The CDR3 spans 16 residues. The DNA of the CDR3 is TGTGCCAGCAGCTCCTTAGCGGGGGGAACCTACAATGAGCAGTTCTTC. Amino acid sequence: CASSSLAGGTYNEQFF.

V usage is TRBV7-6 and J usage is TRBJ2-3, with 10 nucleotides matching TRBD2. J was trimmed by 6 bases and V by 5 bases; bases with no gene match: 5. The germline CDR1 and CDR2 sequences are SGHVS and FNYEAQ. The CDR3 is 14 amino acids. The CDR3 loop reads CASSQKTSGDTQYF. The DNA for the CDR3 is TGTGCCAGCAGCCAGAAGACTAGCGGGGATACGCAGTATTTT.

The rearrangement uses TRBV13 and TRBJ2-2; 7 bases are shared with TRBD1. There are 16 residues in the CDR3. Germline CDR1 and CDR2: PRHDT and FYEKMQ (reference sequence). Germline trimming cut 5 bases from V and 0 bases from J; bases unmatched to any gene: 6. The CDR3, as DNA: TGTGCCAGCAGCCCACAGGGGTTCGCGAACACCGGGGAGCTGTTTTTT. This sequence encodes CASSPQGFANTGELFF. The complete variable domain, with remaining parts taken from reference TRBV13 and TRBJ2-2, reads AAGVIQSPRHLIKEKRETATLKCYPIPRHDTVYWYQQGPGQDPQFLISFYEKMQSDKGSIPDRFSAQQFSDYHSELNMSSLELGDSALYFCASSPQGFANTGELFFGEGSRLTVL.